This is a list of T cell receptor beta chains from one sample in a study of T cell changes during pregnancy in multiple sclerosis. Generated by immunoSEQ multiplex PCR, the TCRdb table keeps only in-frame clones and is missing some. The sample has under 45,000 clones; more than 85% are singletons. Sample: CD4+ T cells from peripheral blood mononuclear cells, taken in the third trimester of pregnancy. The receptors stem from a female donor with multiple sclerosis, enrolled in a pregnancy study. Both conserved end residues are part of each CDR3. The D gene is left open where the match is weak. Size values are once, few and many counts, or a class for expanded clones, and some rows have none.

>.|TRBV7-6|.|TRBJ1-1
CASNGGRNTEAFF
TGTGCCAGCAATGGTGGTAGGAACACTGAAGCTTTCTTT
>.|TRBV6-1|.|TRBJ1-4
CASSASNEKLFF
TGTGCCAGCAGTGCGAGTAATGAAAAACTGTTTTTT
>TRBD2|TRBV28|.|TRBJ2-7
CASIFSGRRSYEQYF
TGTGCCAGCATCTTTAGCGGGAGACGCTCCTACGAGCAGTACTTC
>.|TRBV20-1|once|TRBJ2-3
CSATRTDTQYF
TGCAGTGCTACTCGCACAGATACGCAGTATTTT
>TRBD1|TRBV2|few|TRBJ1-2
CASTGTALSGTF
TGTGCCAGCACCGGGACAGCCCTCTCGGGCACCTTC
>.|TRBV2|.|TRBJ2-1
CASSAFRSELGEQFF
TGTGCCAGCAGTGCTTTCAGGTCCGAGTTGGGCGAGCAGTTCTTC
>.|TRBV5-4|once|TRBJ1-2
CASSLATGLYGYTF
TGTGCCAGCAGCTTGGCGACAGGCCTATATGGCTACACCTTC
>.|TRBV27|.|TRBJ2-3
CASSFSRVDTDTQYF
TGTGCCAGCAGTTTCAGCAGGGTGGACACAGATACGCAGTATTTT
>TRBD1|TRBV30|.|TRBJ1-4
CALTRGAREKLFF
TGTGCCTTGACCAGGGGGGCGAGAGAAAAACTGTTTTTT
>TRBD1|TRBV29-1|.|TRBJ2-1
CSVEDLDRVAYNEQFF
TGCAGCGTTGAAGATCTAGACAGGGTGGCCTACAATGAGCAGTTCTTC
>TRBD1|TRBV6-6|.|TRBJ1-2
CASRPRQGGTYGYTF
TGTGCCAGCAGACCCCGACAGGGGGGGACCTATGGCTACACCTTC
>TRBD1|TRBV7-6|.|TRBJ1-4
CASSLDRGTGKLFF
TGTGCCAGCAGCTTGGACAGGGGAACGGGAAAACTGTTTTTT
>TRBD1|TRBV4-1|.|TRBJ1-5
CASSPLPPGQGRGQPQHF
TGCGCCAGCAGCCCTCTTCCCCCGGGACAGGGACGCGGTCAGCCCCAGCATTTT
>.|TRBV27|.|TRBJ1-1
CASSLRGNTEAFF
TGTGCCAGCAGTTTACGAGGGAACACTGAAGCTTTCTTT
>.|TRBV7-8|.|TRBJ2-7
CASRSTSYEQYF
TGTGCCAGCAGATCGACTAGCTACGAGCAGTACTTC
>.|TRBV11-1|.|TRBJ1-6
CASSSSTGSTNSPLHF
TGTGCCAGCAGCTCCTCGACAGGTTCTACAAATTCACCCCTCCACTTT
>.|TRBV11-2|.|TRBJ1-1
CASSLPQRGHAEAFF
TGTGCCAGCAGCTTACCCCAGCGGGGGCACGCTGAAGCTTTCTTT
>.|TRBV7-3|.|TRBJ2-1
CASSLSGVTGEQFF
TGTGCCAGCAGCTTATCAGGGGTTACGGGTGAGCAGTTCTTC
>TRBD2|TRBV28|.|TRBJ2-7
CASSLWASGRNEQYF
TGTGCCAGCAGTTTATGGGCTAGCGGGAGGAACGAGCAGTACTTC
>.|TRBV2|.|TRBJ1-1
CASKGDPDTEAFF
TGTGCCAGCAAGGGGGACCCCGACACTGAAGCTTTCTTT
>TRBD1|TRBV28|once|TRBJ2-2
CASSPGGTGSTGELFF
TGTGCCAGCAGTCCAGGGGGAACAGGGTCGACCGGGGAGCTGTTTTTT
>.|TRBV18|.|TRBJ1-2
CASSPKEDGHGYTF
TGTGCCAGCTCACCAAAGGAGGACGGGCACGGCTACACCTTC
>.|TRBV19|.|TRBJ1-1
CASSWGHQNTEAFF
TGTGCCAGTAGTTGGGGACACCAGAACACTGAAGCTTTCTTT
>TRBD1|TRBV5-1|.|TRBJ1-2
CASSLAPTGGGYGYTF
TGCGCCAGCAGCTTGGCGCCTACAGGGGGCGGTTATGGCTACACCTTC
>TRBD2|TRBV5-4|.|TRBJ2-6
CASSTTSGGTSGANVLTF
TGTGCCAGCAGCACCACTAGCGGGGGGACCTCTGGGGCCAACGTCCTGACTTTC
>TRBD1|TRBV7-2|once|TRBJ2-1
CASSPGQGAKEQFF
TGTGCCAGCAGCCCGGGACAGGGGGCGAAAGAGCAGTTCTTC
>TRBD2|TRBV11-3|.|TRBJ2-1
CASSSSGGAYNEQFF
TGTGCCAGCAGCTCAAGCGGGGGAGCCTACAATGAGCAGTTCTTC
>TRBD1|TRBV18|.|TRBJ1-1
CASSAQGNTEAFF
TGTGCCAGCTCAGCACAGGGGAACACTGAGGCTTTCTTT
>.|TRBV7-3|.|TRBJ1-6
CASSLTGGVGSPLHF
TGTGCCAGCAGCTTAACGGGGGGGGTAGGGTCACCCCTCCACTTT
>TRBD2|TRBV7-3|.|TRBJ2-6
CASSPTSGRASGANVLTF
TGTGCCAGCAGCCCTACTAGCGGGAGGGCCTCTGGGGCCAACGTCCTGACTTTC
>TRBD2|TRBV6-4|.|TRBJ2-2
CASRRLAGGRDTGELFF
TGTGCCAGCAGAAGGCTAGCGGGAGGTCGTGACACCGGGGAGCTGTTTTTT
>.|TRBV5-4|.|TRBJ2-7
CASSPDIRLAYEQYF
TGTGCCAGCAGCCCCGATATCAGACTCGCCTACGAGCAGTACTTC
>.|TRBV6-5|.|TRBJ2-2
CASSSLMNTGELFF
TGTGCCAGCAGCTCACTTATGAACACCGGGGAGCTGTTTTTT
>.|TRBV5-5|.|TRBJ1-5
CASSLQAGGNQPQHF
TGTGCCAGCAGCTTACAGGCTGGGGGGAATCAGCCCCAGCATTTT
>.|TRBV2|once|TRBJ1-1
CASSEGLSGVAEAFF
TGTGCCAGCAGTGAAGGTTTATCAGGGGTCGCTGAAGCTTTCTTT